The sequence of this TCR beta chain was determined in a study of blood T cell repertoires in COVID-19 (dated by TCRdb to about 2020). With regard to the full study: Collaborator samples came from the United States, Italy and Spain and covered acute and convalescent phases of COVID-19. Samples were obtained from the ongoing ImmuneRACE study (first 160 participants) and from over 1,000 subjects provided by 6 global collaborators. The material from the prospective study consisted of cDNA or gDNA derived from T cells, B-cell-depleted T cells, or PBMCs. The sample metadata nearly always contained a de-identified subject ID, COVID-19 status, age in years and sex. Subjects who had been exposed to COVID-19, were actively infected with it, or had recovered from it provided the deeply sampled blood TCRbeta repertoires that made up the dataset. Where available, HLA class I and class II types were taken from metadata supplied by the sample provider and were not determined by assay-based typing. The repertoires were released in a freely available public database meant as a resource for research on the immune response to SARS-CoV-2. Points the paper makes about the study in general: The quantity of clinical and demographic metadata differed by source and by participant and was supplied without curation.

Whole blood was collected in K2EDTA tubes by collaborating institutions according to the institutions' own protocols. For TCRbeta analysis, collaborator samples were shipped as frozen whole blood, as isolated PBMCs, or as DNA extracted from either sample type. To note about this clone: The clone's antigen remains unknown. The record has no base qualities; no much larger clone is one base away.

TCRbeta CDR3 regions were amplified from genomic DNA using the immunoSEQ Assay, a bias-controlled multiplex PCR. As for how the authors treated the data: The number of nucleated cells in each sample was estimated by amplification of reference gene primers within the assay. Sequence reads were collapsed and filtered to measure the absolute abundance of every unique TCRbeta CDR3 rearrangement. For each sample, productive Simpson clonality was calculated as the square root of Simpson's diversity index over productive rearrangements. What TCRdb holds here is the immuneACCESS table cut down to in-frame rearrangements. Part of the clones is not present; checked against another copy, under half of the missing clones reflect an unresolved V gene, and the others are unexplained. V, J and clone size reflect that table, while D and trimming were determined from the DNA. The sample profile shows around 260,000 clones; over 75% of them were found once. The ten most abundant clones make up about 14% of the sample.

Input material: peripheral blood. This receptor was taken from a human donor in a cohort sampled during active COVID-19.

The CDR3 region reads CAWSVYSYEQYF. The bases read TGTGCCTGGAGTGTCTACTCCTACGAGCAGTACTTC. The chain uses TRBV30 and TRBJ2-7, with the D gene uncertain. Its CDR3 holds 12 amino acids, cysteine through phenylalanine. The only DNA kept is the CDR3, 36 bases in frame from the first base. CDR1 GTSNPN and CDR2 SVGIG are derived from the germline V gene (reference sequence). A distance of 3 bases separates the germline ends of V and J, which lose 0 bases and 0 bases respectively.